Listed here is a single T cell receptor (beta chain). Its specificity is not known. This sample is part of a study of OX40 agonist ivuxolimab in advanced cancers. Findings and caveats of the study: Some nonresponders additionally presented with little normalized T-cell clonal expansion.

Libraries were prepared by immunoSEQ multiplex PCR; TCRdb keeps only in-frame clonotypes and omits some of them. The profile shows about 48,000 clones, 80% to 90% of them singletons. This clonotype originated in an adult with an advanced solid tumor such as melanoma, head and neck, liver or kidney cancer. Sample: CD4+ or CD8+ T cells sorted from blood, taken in a trial of the OX40 agonist ivuxolimab.

The CDR3 coding sequence is TGTGCCAGCTCACCACCGGGACTAGCAGGGGAGACCCAGTACTTC. Residues: CASSPPGLAGETQYF. The rearrangement joins TRBV18 to TRBJ2-5, with 9 bases lining up with TRBD2. The trim removed 0 bases at V and 5 bases at J, leaving 4 bases unmatched. Germline V gene data show CDR1 as KGHSH and CDR2 as LQKENI. The CDR3 loop spans 15 amino acids. The whole variable domain, filled in from reference TRBV18 and TRBJ2-5, reads NAGVMQNPRHLVRRRGQEARLRCSPMKGHSHVYWYRQLPEEGLKFMVYLQKENIIDESGMPKERFSAEFPKEGPSILRIQQVVRGDSAAYFCASSPPGLAGETQYFGPGTRLLVL.